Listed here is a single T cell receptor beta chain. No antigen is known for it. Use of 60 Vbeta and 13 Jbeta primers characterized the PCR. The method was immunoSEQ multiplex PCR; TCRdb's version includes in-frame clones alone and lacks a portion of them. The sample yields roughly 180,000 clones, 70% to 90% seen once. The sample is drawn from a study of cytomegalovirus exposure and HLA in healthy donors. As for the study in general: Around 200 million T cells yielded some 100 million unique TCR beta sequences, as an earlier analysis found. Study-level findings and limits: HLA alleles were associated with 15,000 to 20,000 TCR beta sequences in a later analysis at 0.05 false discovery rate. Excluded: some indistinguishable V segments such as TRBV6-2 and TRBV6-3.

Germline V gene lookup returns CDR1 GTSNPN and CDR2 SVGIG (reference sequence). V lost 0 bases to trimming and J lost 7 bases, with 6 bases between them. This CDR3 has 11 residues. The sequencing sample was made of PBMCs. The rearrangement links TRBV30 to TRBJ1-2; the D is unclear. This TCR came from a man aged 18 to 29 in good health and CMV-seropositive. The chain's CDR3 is CAWSVGSGYTF. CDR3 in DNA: TGTGCCTGGAGTGTAGGGAGTGGCTACACCTTC.